This T cell receptor (beta chain) stems from a study of blood T cell repertoires in COVID-19 (dated by TCRdb to 2018 to 2020). In terms of the full investigation: The collaborator samples originated in the United States, Italy and Spain and spanned the acute and convalescent phases of COVID-19. Subjects who had been exposed to COVID-19, were actively infected with it, or had recovered from it provided the deeply sampled blood TCRbeta repertoires that made up the dataset. A freely available public database, intended as a resource for researchers studying the immune response to SARS-CoV-2, is where the repertoires were released. The samples were drawn from the first 160 participants of the ongoing ImmuneRACE study and from under 1,500 subjects provided by 6 global collaborators. The material from the prospective study consisted of cDNA or gDNA derived from T cells, B-cell-depleted T cells, or PBMCs. The sample metadata nearly always contained a de-identified subject ID, COVID-19 status, age in years and sex. Where available, HLA class I and class II types were obtained from metadata supplied by the sample provider rather than from assay-based typing.

TCRbeta CDR3 regions were amplified from genomic DNA by means of the immunoSEQ Assay, a bias-controlled multiplex PCR. The source study handled its data this way. Within the assay, amplification of reference gene primers was used to estimate how many nucleated cells each sample contained. To quantify the absolute abundance of each unique TCRbeta CDR3 rearrangement, sequence reads were collapsed and filtered. For each sample, productive Simpson clonality was calculated by taking the square root of Simpson's diversity index across productive rearrangements. TCRdb took over this immuneACCESS table, retaining in-frame rearrangements with V and J assigned. Such tables are incomplete; in checked studies, under half of the missing clones stem from an unresolved V gene, and the remainder is unexplained. That table gives V, J and clone size, and the DNA gave D and trimming. The sample table contains about 53,000 clones; only one count was recorded for approximately 80% of them. The ten largest account for around 15% of the sample.

Collaborating institutions collected whole blood in K2EDTA tubes following their own protocols. For TCRbeta analysis, collaborators shipped samples as frozen whole blood, isolated PBMCs, or DNA extracted from either of those sample types. A note on this clone: The antigen this receptor binds is unknown. Base qualities are not recorded, but no much larger clone differs from it by a single base.

The full study reports these points: The quantity of clinical and demographic metadata differed by source and by participant and was supplied without curation.

From the cysteine up to the phenylalanine, the CDR3 has a length of 11 residues. Only the CDR3 DNA is retained, 33 bases long and in frame from the first base. The junction carries 9 bases between V and J, which are trimmed by 2 bases and 7 bases respectively. Reading the germline V gene (reference sequence) gives CDR1 DFQATT and CDR2 SNEGSKA. This chain joins TRBV20-1 to TRBJ2-7, with the D gene uncertain. This receptor was obtained from a human donor in a cohort sampled during active COVID-19. Input material: peripheral blood. The CDR3 region has the sequence CSARPYEEQYF. The nucleotides are TGCAGTGCTAGACCATATGAGGAGCAGTACTTC.